These 21 T cell receptor beta chains came from one sample sequenced in a study of OX40 agonist ivuxolimab in advanced cancers. The repertoire was sequenced with immunoSEQ multiplex PCR; TCRdb's copy has only in-frame clones and lacks some. The sample yields tens of thousands of clones, roughly 81% seen once. This sample comprised CD4+ or CD8+ T cells sorted from blood, obtained in a trial of the OX40 agonist ivuxolimab. The receptors were sampled from an adult with an advanced solid tumor such as melanoma, head and neck, liver or kidney cancer.

V is TRBV7-2 and J is TRBJ2-5, with unresolved D. The J call could be wrong; TRBJ2-7 is a better fit for the DNA end. Looked up from germline, CDR1 is SGHTA and CDR2 is FQGNSA. The CDR3 has 13 residues. CDR3 in amino acids: CASSPNPLYEQYF. The DNA for the CDR3 is TGTGCCAGCAGCCCTAACCCGCTCTACGAGCAGTACTTC.

V gene TRBV5-8 combines with J gene TRBJ1-4, with D maybe TRBD1 (6 bases). Germline-derived CDR1 and CDR2 are SGHTS and YDEGEE. V lost 2 bases to trimming and J lost 0 bases, with 11 bases between them. The CDR3 is made up of 16 amino acids. CDR3 sequence reads: CASSFGQTATNEKLFF. The CDR3 DNA follows: TGTGCCAGCAGCTTTGGACAGACTGCAACTAATGAAAAACTGTTTTTT.

The genes are TRBV6-5 and TRBJ2-1, with unresolved D. CDR3 length: 15 amino acids. Trimming removed 2 bases at V and 5 bases at J, with 13 bases between. Germline V gives CDR1 MNHEY, CDR2 SVGAGI. CDR3 sequence reads: CASSYDQGLDNEQFF. The CDR3, as DNA: TGTGCCAGCAGTTACGACCAAGGGCTAGACAATGAGCAGTTCTTC.

This chain uses TRBV27 with TRBJ2-1, with unresolved D. V shed 2 bases and J shed 4 bases, with 6 bases lying between them. Germline CDR1 is MNHEY and CDR2 is SMNVEV (reference sequence). The CDR3 sequence is 13 residues long. The CDR3 nucleotides read TGTGCCAGCAGTTTAAGCAGGTACAATGAGCAGTTCTTC. This translates into CASSLSRYNEQFF.

V is TRBV27 and J is TRBJ2-7; D not resolved. The CDR3 runs to 13 residues. CDR1 is MNHEY and CDR2 is SMNVEV in the germline V gene (reference sequence). V was cut by 4 bases and J by 2 bases, with 9 bases left in between. The CDR3 loop reads CASSYSIAYEQYF. CDR3 bases: TGTGCCAGCAGTTACTCGATAGCCTACGAGCAGTACTTC.

The J gene is TRBJ2-1, the V gene TRBV6-5, with 10 bases fitting TRBD2. The CDR3 length is 16 residues. Trimming took 2 bases from V and 8 from J; bases not matched to a gene: 9. Germline CDR1 and CDR2: MNHEY and SVGAGI. DNA of the CDR3: TGTGCCAGCAGTTACGCCCAGGAGCGGGGGGGCGATGAGCAGTTCTTC. This sequence encodes CASSYAQERGGDEQFF.

The chain recombines TRBV30 with TRBJ2-7; D is possibly TRBD1 (5 bases). The CDR3 consists of 13 residues. Germline CDR1 reads GTSNPN; CDR2 reads SVGIG (reference sequence). V lost 1 base and J lost 5, with 12 bases in between. Written as DNA, the CDR3 is TGTGCCTGGAGTGAAAGCAGGGTGAACGAGCAGTACTTC. It encodes CAWSESRVNEQYF.

V gene TRBV7-6 combines with J gene TRBJ2-7; D may be TRBD1 (6 bases). Between the trimmed V and J ends, which lost 0 bases and 3 bases, there was a span of 12 bases. CDR1 is SGHVS, CDR2 FNYEAQ, per germline. The CDR3 has 15 amino acids. The CDR3 reads CASSLAGHQGYEQYF. The CDR3 DNA sequence: TGTGCCAGCAGCTTAGCGGGACATCAGGGCTACGAGCAGTACTTC. Variable domain in full (rest from reference TRBV7-6 and TRBJ2-7): GAGVSQSPRYKVTKRGQDVALRCDPISGHVSLYWYRQALGQGPEFLTYFNYEAQQDKSGLPNDRFSAERPEGSISTLTIQRTEQRDSAMYRCASSLAGHQGYEQYFGPGTRLTVT.

The chain links TRBV10-2 to TRBJ2-1; TRBD2 matches 9 bases. Trimming cost V 4 bases and J 4 bases; bases outside gene matches: 2. The CDR3 extends over 14 amino acids. Germline loops: CDR1 WSHSY, CDR2 SAAADI. Here the CDR3 DNA reads TGCGCCAGCAGTGGGGCGGGGGGGTACAATGAGCAGTTCTTC. Translation gives CASSGAGGYNEQFF.

The chain couples TRBV7-9 to TRBJ1-1, with D possibly being TRBD1 (5 bases). CDR3 length: 12 residues. CDR1 SEHNR and CDR2 FQNEAQ come from the germline V gene (reference sequence). V was shortened by 1 base and J by 6 bases, with 6 bases between the two germline ends. The CDR3 loop reads CASSLGGPEAFF. The CDR3 DNA reads TGTGCCAGCAGCTTAGGGGGACCTGAAGCTTTCTTT.

The chain employs TRBV4-1 and TRBJ2-7, with 9 bases fitting TRBD1. From germline, CDR1 is MGHRA and CDR2 YSYEKL. Unmatched junction bases numbered 10, after V lost 3 bases and J lost 1 base. This CDR3 region has 17 residues. The CDR3 DNA reads as TGCGCCAGCAGCCAGTCCAGCGCCGGGACAGGGTCCTACGAGCAGTACTTC. This encodes CASSQSSAGTGSYEQYF.

The chain joins TRBV19 to TRBJ2-7; TRBD2 is a possible D gene (5 bases). Germline V CDR1 and CDR2: LNHDA, SQIVND (reference sequence). Deletions cut 3 bases from V and 1 base from J, with 13 bases between. The CDR3 is 15 amino acids. The CDR3, as DNA: TGTGCCAGTAGTATCGCGAGGGCATCGTCCTACGAGCAGTACTTC. Its protein is CASSIARASSYEQYF. Supplemented by reference TRBV19 and TRBJ2-7, the full variable domain reads DGGITQSPKYLFRKEGQNVTLSCEQNLNHDAMYWYRQDPGQGLRLIYYSQIVNDFQKGDIAEGYSVSREKKESFPLTVTSAQKNPTAFYLCASSIARASSYEQYFGPGTRLTVT.

The rearrangement links TRBV7-2 to TRBJ1-2, with D uncertain. Between the trimmed V and J ends, which lost 2 bases and 0 bases, there was a span of 10 bases. This CDR3 is 15 amino acids long. Looked up from germline, CDR1 is SGHTA and CDR2 is FQGNSA. In DNA form, the CDR3 reads TGTGCCAGCAGCTTATTTGGATTAGCTAACTATGGCTACACCTTC. Translated: CASSLFGLANYGYTF.

Regarding this clone: The sample carries other DNA sequences with the same CDR3. V and J are TRBV27 and TRBJ2-5, with D unresolved. Germline CDR1 is MNHEY and CDR2 is SMNVEV (reference sequence). The CDR3 has 13 amino acids. Trimming shortened V by 4 bases and J by 0 bases, and 6 bases separated the two germline ends. Here the CDR3 reads CASSSQYQETQYF. The CDR3, as DNA: TGTGCCAGCAGTTCACAGTACCAAGAGACCCAGTACTTC.

The chain employs TRBV19 and TRBJ1-5; 10 bases are a match to TRBD1. After removal of 7 bases from V and 3 bases from J, the junction contained 9 bases not matched to a gene. Germline CDR1 and CDR2: LNHDA and SQIVND (reference sequence). The CDR3 consists of 16 residues. CDR3 sequence (DNA): TGTGCCAGTATTACGGGGACAGGGGTCTCCAATCAGCCCCAGCATTTT. Its translation is CASITGTGVSNQPQHF.

The chain employs TRBV6-1 and TRBJ1-2, with D hard to call. The CDR3 is made up of 14 amino acids. V lost 0 bases and J lost 2, with 7 bases in between. Germline values: CDR1 MNHNS, CDR2 SASEGT. Written as DNA, the CDR3 is TGTGCCAGCAGTGAAGCGTTCTCCAACTATGGCTACACCTTC. This gives the protein CASSEAFSNYGYTF.

V and J are TRBV4-3 and TRBJ1-2; the D is unclear. Germline loops: CDR1 LGHNA, CDR2 YSLEER. CDR3 size: 11 residues. Trimming shortened V by 0 bases and J by 6 bases, and 2 bases separated the two germline ends. As DNA, the CDR3 is TGCGCCAGCAGCCAAGACCATGGCTACACCTTC. Its translation is CASSQDHGYTF.

This chain links TRBV7-3 with TRBJ1-1; D might be TRBD1 (5 bases). The germline gives CDR1 SGHTA, CDR2 FQGTGA. CDR3 length equals 15 residues. V gave up 1 base and J gave up 1 base, with 10 bases separating them. The CDR3 region has the DNA TGTGCCAGCAGCTTAAATGGGGGGGAGAACACTGAAGCTTTCTTT. This sequence encodes CASSLNGGENTEAFF.

The chain joins TRBV5-8 to TRBJ1-2; 7 nucleotides align to TRBD1. CDR3 size: 14 residues. V gave up 0 bases and J gave up 5 bases; unmatched junction bases: 4. The germline V gene encodes CDR1 SGHTS and CDR2 YDEGEE. As DNA, the CDR3 is TGTGCCAGCAGCTTGGGCAGGGGGAGGTATGGCTACACCTTC. Its protein product is CASSLGRGRYGYTF. Looking up the rest from reference TRBV5-8 and TRBJ1-2 gives the full variable domain: EAGVTQSPTHLIKTRGQQATLRCSPISGHTSVYWYQQALGLGLQFLLWYDEGEERNRGNFPPRFSGRQFPNYSSELNVNALELEDSALYLCASSLGRGRYGYTFGSGTRLTVV.

This sequence joins TRBV29-1 and TRBJ2-3, with D possibly being TRBD1 or TRBD2 (5 bases each). CDR3 length: 16 residues. V was shortened by 6 bases and J by 0 bases, with 19 bases between the two germline ends. In germline, CDR1 is SQVTM, CDR2 ANQGSEA. The CDR3 coding sequence is TGCAGCGTCCGGGGCGCAGGGACCATTAGCACAGATACGCAGTATTTT. Translated, it gives CSVRGAGTISTDTQYF.

The CDR3 bases are TGTGCCAGCAGCTTAGACAGCGGCTCCTACAATGAGCAGTTCTTC. This codes for CASSLDSGSYNEQFF. The rearrangement uses TRBV7-8 and TRBJ2-1; D is possibly TRBD2 (5 bases). Germline assignment: CDR1 SGHVS and CDR2 FQNEAQ. Trimming left V 1 base short and J 0 bases short, with 7 bases between. The CDR3 spans 15 residues.